This TCR beta chain was identified during a study of blood T cells in healthy people across ages. This clonotype was detected a few times. The people who gave samples were healthy Caucasians from Russia, aged roughly 6 to 95. The authors ran a second PCR of 7 to 11 cycles using a sample-barcoded 5' primer and a J-beta primer mix. Unique molecular identifiers of 12 random nucleotides labeled each cDNA. TCRdb reprocessed the 5' RACE reads via MiXCR and lists one record per CDR3 protein. The sample contains 1.5 million to 2 million distinct CDR3 sequences, 39% of which appear only once. The CDR3 is 16 residues long. J lost 4 bases, V lost 5 bases, and 8 bases had no gene match. Germline V gene data show CDR1 as SGHTA and CDR2 as FQGTGA.

This rearrangement joins TRBV7-3 to TRBJ2-5, with TRBD2 matching 12 bases. Sequenced sample: blood. The source of this sequence is a human donor in good health. The CDR3 protein is CASSATSGGQGETQYF. The CDR3 DNA sequence: TGTGCCAGCAGCGCAACTAGCGGGGGGCAAGGAGAGACCCAGTACTTC. The whole variable domain, remainder taken from reference TRBV7-3 and TRBJ2-5, is GAGVSQTPSNKVTEKGKYVELRCDPISGHTALYWYRQSLGQGPEFLIYFQGTGAADDSGLPNDRFFAVRPEGSVSTLKIQRTERGDSAVYLCASSATSGGQGETQYFGPGTRLLVL.